This is a list of T cell receptor beta chains from one sample in a study of OX40 agonist ivuxolimab in advanced cancers. Assay: immunoSEQ multiplex PCR; the TCRdb copy retains only in-frame clones and omits some. The repertoire holds some 97,000 clones, with around 90% as singletons. The material sequenced was CD4+ or CD8+ T cells sorted from blood, taken in a trial of the OX40 agonist ivuxolimab. All receptors come from an adult with an advanced solid tumor such as melanoma, head and neck, liver or kidney cancer. CDR3s include the opening cysteine and the closing phenylalanine or tryptophan. A D gene is named only where the DNA matches it firmly.

>TRBV30|-
CAWSRAGGASTF
>TRBV9|-
CASSARGFGYNEQFF
>TRBV7-8|-
CASSNGHPFSGSGELFF
>TRBV5-4|TRBD2
CASRPSGTTRSGELFF
>TRBV2|-
CASRGTVDTEAFF
>TRBV5-4|-
CASSLASPGPYYGYTF
>TRBV28|-
CASSLNWGNLYEQYF
>TRBV5-1|-
CASSLAVPAGTDTQYF
>TRBV30|-
CAWSVWGGTEAFF
>TRBV10-3|TRBD2
CAITPGLAEKGNEQFF
>TRBV9|-
CASSAAGDSYNEQFF
>TRBV5-1|TRBD1
CASSGQGDTGELFF
>TRBV10-3|-
CAISEMAGAAFF
>TRBV6-1|-
CASSKTASPSDEQYF
>TRBV29-1|-
CSVGRGENQPQHF
>TRBV5-1|-
CASSLRETQYF
>TRBV30|-
CAWSHGRLARNTDTQYF
>TRBV5-1|-
CASSSGTSGELFF
>TRBV7-9|-
CASSSSGGGARNEQFF
>TRBV6-5|TRBD2
CASRRGGPQETQYF
>TRBV5-1|-
CASSFSAGNTEAFF
>TRBV6-1|TRBD1
CASSVQGIGETQYF
>TRBV13|TRBD1
CASSPPRDRGGINQPQHF
>TRBV28|TRBD1
CASRQGNRGRGAQPQHF
>TRBV5-4|TRBD2
CASSFRLAGVNTDTQYF
>TRBV11-1|-
CASSPGVWGGELFF
>TRBV27|TRBD2
CASSSRGRLAASSYNEQFF
>TRBV19|-
CASSEWRNTEAFF
>TRBV7-9|-
CASSRATEAFF
>TRBV6-4|-
CASSEMAGRQPQHF
>TRBV30|TRBD2
CAWSVRTSGAYEQFF
>TRBV10-2|-
CASRPGLSSYNEQFF
>TRBV18|TRBD1
CASSLGQGYTF
>TRBV6-5|-
CASSLTGGLYEQYF
>TRBV7-8|TRBD1
CASSLVPTGTGQNIQYF